The 21 T cell receptor beta chains listed next were all sequenced from one sample in a study of CD8+ T cells in alopecia areata (dated by TCRdb to 2017 to 2018). The meaning of the sample's time point label: 20 to 30 weeks on oral tofacitinib. The sample's treatment or condition label, decoded: oral pan-JAK inhibitor, 5-10 mg twice daily. Receptor amplification or capture employed the immunoSEQ multiplex PCR assay. To provide template for TCR sequencing, every sample had RNA extracted and reverse transcribed into cDNA. Not all clones reach the TCRdb copy of this immuneACCESS table, which keeps in-frame sequences only. Checked studies attribute under half of the gap to unresolved V genes and leave the rest unexplained. In this sample the table shows 95,000 to 110,000 clones, 80% to 85% of which occur a single time. Jointly, the top ten make up over 20% of the sample. The sample was CD8+ T cells sorted from blood, taken at week 24, from a patient treated with tofacitinib. These receptors came from a human donor with alopecia areata.

CDR3 protein: CASSQDVHEQYF. The CDR3 region has the DNA TGCGCCAGCAGCCAAGACGTCCACGAGCAGTACTTC. J is TRBJ2-7 and V is TRBV4-1; D unclear. The CDR3 runs to 12 residues. Germline CDR1 is MGHRA and CDR2 is YSYEKL. Trimming took 0 bases from V and 5 from J, leaving 5 bases between them.

This chain links TRBV4-3 with TRBJ2-1; TRBD1 matches 7 bases. The CDR3 runs 15 residues. Trimming cost V 3 bases and J 8 bases; bases outside gene matches: 10. Looked up from germline, CDR1 is LGHNA and CDR2 is YSLEER. CDR3 loop: CASSHQQGMGDEQFF. The CDR3 nucleotides read TGCGCCAGCAGCCACCAACAGGGGATGGGGGATGAGCAGTTCTTC.

J is TRBJ2-1 and V is TRBV4-2, with 11 nucleotides matching TRBD2. CDR1 and CDR2 (germline): LGHNA, YNFKEQ. This CDR3 is built from 16 residues. The J segment lost 4 bases and the V segment lost 4 bases, leaving 6 bases of the junction unmatched. The DNA for the CDR3 is TGTGCCAGCAGCCCCGCGCTAGCGGGGGGATACAATGAGCAGTTCTTC. This sequence encodes CASSPALAGGYNEQFF.

V and J are TRBV9 and TRBJ2-3; 15 nucleotides match TRBD2. The CDR3 has 21 amino acids. V shed 4 bases and J 1 base; nucleotides not matched to a gene: 16. The germline gives CDR1 SGDLS, CDR2 YYNGEE. The chain's CDR3 is CASSPSPGTSGGSSGTDTQYF. The CDR3 DNA reads TGTGCCAGCAGCCCCAGTCCCGGGACTAGCGGGGGGAGTAGCGGCACAGATACGCAGTATTTT.

The chain recombines TRBV7-9 with TRBJ2-5, with D perhaps TRBD1 (5 bases). CDR3 length: 14 residues. The germline CDR1 and CDR2 sequences are SEHNR and FQNEAQ (reference sequence). The germline V and J ends were trimmed by 6 bases and 1 base, with 12 bases remaining between them. The CDR3 sequence is CASSHQGTQETQYF. CDR3 DNA sequence: TGTGCCAGCAGTCATCAGGGAACCCAAGAGACCCAGTACTTC.

This chain links TRBV7-2 with TRBJ2-7, with D perhaps matching TRBD1 (6 bases). Trimming left V 7 bases short and J 3 bases short, with 16 bases between. The CDR3 loop spans 14 amino acids. Per the germline V gene, CDR1 is SGHTA and CDR2 is FQGNSA. The DNA of the CDR3 is TGTGCCAGCAATCAACAGGGAAACAGCTACGAGCAGTACTTC. Its protein is CASNQQGNSYEQYF.

The chain employs TRBV5-4 and TRBJ1-2; D remains ambiguous. Germline V gene data show CDR1 as SGHNT and CDR2 as YYREEE (reference sequence). The CDR3 loop spans 12 amino acids. Trimming took off 3 bases at V and 6 bases at J, with 9 bases between the two ends. The CDR3 nucleotides read TGTGCCAGCAGCTGGGATGAAAATGGCTACACCTTC. Translated, it gives CASSWDENGYTF. Drawing the rest from reference TRBV5-4 and TRBJ1-2, the complete variable domain is ETGVTQSPTHLIKTRGQQVTLRCSSQSGHNTVSWYQQALGQGPQFIFQYYREEENGRGNFPPRFSGLQFPNYSSELNVNALELDDSALYLCASSWDENGYTFGSGTRLTVV.

The V call is TRBV29-1, the J call TRBJ1-1; D may be TRBD1 (5 bases). CDR1 and CDR2 (germline): SQVTM, ANQGSEA. The germline V and J ends were trimmed by 3 bases and 11 bases, with 16 bases remaining between them. The CDR3 length is 12 residues. The DNA for the CDR3 is TGCAGCGTTGATGGCGGGGGGACGGGGGCTTTCTTT. This sequence encodes CSVDGGGTGAFF.

This clone was observed a handful of times. This rearrangement joins TRBV4-2 to TRBJ2-1; D is perhaps TRBD2 (6 bases). The germline V gene encodes CDR1 LGHNA and CDR2 YNFKEQ. Trimming removed 0 bases from V and 10 bases from J, with 19 bases in between. The CDR3 is made up of 16 amino acids. CDR3 sequence: CASSQDRTSPVAEQFF. CDR3 sequence (DNA): TGTGCCAGCAGCCAAGATCGAACTAGCCCAGTAGCCGAGCAGTTCTTC.

This clone came up once. V gene TRBV6-5 combines with J gene TRBJ2-7; 9 bases line up with TRBD1. CDR3 size: 14 residues. The germline CDR1 and CDR2 sequences are MNHEY and SVGAGI. V lost 6 bases, J lost 6 bases, and 9 bases stayed unmatched. The CDR3 protein is CASRGRTGDFEQYF. In DNA, the CDR3 is TGTGCCAGCAGAGGTAGGACAGGGGATTTCGAGCAGTACTTC.

This clone was recorded a few times. The chain recombines TRBV10-1 with TRBJ2-2; D gene uncertain. Trimming left V 5 bases short and J 0 bases short, with 7 bases between. The CDR3 sequence is 14 residues long. Germline V lookup: CDR1 WNHNN, CDR2 SYGVQD (reference sequence). The CDR3 DNA reads TGCGCCAGCAGTCCGGCACCGAACACCGGGGAGCTGTTTTTT. Its protein is CASSPAPNTGELFF.

This clone has a single count. The CDR3 loop reads CASSQDGAAANEKLFF. CDR3 sequence (DNA): TGCGCCAGCAGCCAAGATGGGGCAGCGGCTAATGAAAAACTGTTTTTT. The rearrangement uses TRBV4-3 and TRBJ1-4, with TRBD1 as a possible D gene (5 bases). The CDR3 length is 16 residues. The V gene's germline CDR1 is LGHNA and CDR2 YSLEER. V was shortened by 0 bases and J by 3 bases, with 11 bases between the two germline ends.

This chain connects TRBV7-9 to TRBJ2-7; the D call may be TRBD1 or TRBD2 (5 bases each). Germline CDR1 is SEHNR and CDR2 is FQNEAQ (reference sequence). The germline V and J ends were trimmed by 5 bases and 0 bases, with 14 bases remaining between them. The length of the CDR3 is 15 residues. The CDR3 DNA is TGTGCCAGCAGCCGAGAAAAGGGGACCTCCTACGAGCAGTACTTC. Translated, it gives CASSREKGTSYEQYF.

This clone was picked up one time. The chain combines TRBV7-2 with TRBJ2-3; a weak D match, TRBD2 (5 bases). The CDR3 is made up of 15 amino acids. V shed 5 bases and J shed 6 bases, with 18 bases lying between them. Germline-derived CDR1 and CDR2 are SGHTA and FQGNSA. The CDR3 protein is CASSTVSVKVDTQYF. In DNA form, the CDR3 reads TGTGCCAGCAGCACTGTTAGCGTGAAGGTTGATACGCAGTATTTT.

The chain recombines TRBV29-1 with TRBJ2-5; 8 nucleotides line up with TRBD2. The DNA end lines up better with TRBJ2-7; the J call may be wrong. The CDR3 runs 16 residues. Germline CDR1 reads SQVTM; CDR2 reads ANQGSEA. CDR3 region: CSVEDLLQGLGFEQYF. The CDR3 DNA follows: TGCAGCGTTGAAGATCTTCTTCAGGGACTAGGGTTCGAGCAGTACTTC.

This clone was recorded once. The chain couples TRBV13 to TRBJ2-3, with a weak D call TRBD1 (5 bases). CDR1 and CDR2 (germline): PRHDT, FYEKMQ (reference sequence). V was pared by 0 bases and J by 5 bases, with 9 bases between. The CDR3 is made up of 14 amino acids. The CDR3 region is CASSLGQGLDTQYF. In DNA, the CDR3 is TGTGCCAGCAGCTTAGGCCAGGGTTTAGATACGCAGTATTTT.

This sequence joins TRBV7-9 and TRBJ2-7; weak D call: TRBD2 (6 bases). Trimming took off 2 bases at V and 6 bases at J, with 8 bases between the two ends. In germline, CDR1 is SEHNR, CDR2 FQNEAQ (reference sequence). The CDR3 extends over 12 amino acids. For the CDR3, the DNA is TGTGCCAGCAGCTTATACGGGGGCGAGCAGTACTTC. Protein sequence: CASSLYGGEQYF.

CDR3 in amino acids: CASTTGFEQYF. The CDR3 DNA reads TGTGCCAGCACTACAGGGTTCGAGCAGTACTTC. The chain combines TRBV11-2 with TRBJ2-7; possibly TRBD1 for D (6 bases). Trimming pared 7 bases from V and 6 bases from J, leaving 10 bases between. CDR1 is SGHAT and CDR2 is FQNNGV in the germline V gene. The CDR3 has 11 amino acids. Variable domain in full (rest from reference TRBV11-2 and TRBJ2-7): EAGVAQSPRYKIIEKRQSVAFWCNPISGHATLYWYQQILGQGPKLLIQFQNNGVVDDSQLPKDRFSAERLKGVDSTLKIQPAKLEDSAVYLCASTTGFEQYFGPGTRLTVT.

The genes are TRBV10-3 and TRBJ2-5; the D gene is possibly TRBD2 (5 bases). The CDR3 covers 15 residues. V gave up 0 bases and J gave up 0 bases, with 8 bases separating them. Germline V gene sequence: CDR1 ENHRY, CDR2 SYGVKD. DNA for the CDR3: TGTGCCATCAGTGAGTCACCCGGGAACCAAGAGACCCAGTACTTC. Translating gives CAISESPGNQETQYF.

This chain links TRBV19 with TRBJ2-2; D ambiguous. The germline V gene encodes CDR1 LNHDA and CDR2 SQIVND (reference sequence). The CDR3 is 13 residues long. Trimming stripped 6 bases from V and 1 base from J, with 6 bases between. CDR3 in DNA: TGTGCCAGTAGCGTCGGGAACACCGGGGAGCTGTTTTTT. It yields the protein CASSVGNTGELFF.

The chain is built from TRBV7-9 and TRBJ2-3; D remains unclear. CDR1 is SEHNR, CDR2 FQNEAQ, per germline (reference sequence). V was trimmed by 5 bases and J by 2 bases, leaving 5 bases between them. The CDR3 has 12 residues. The CDR3, as DNA: TGTGCCAGCAGCCGCCCCACAGATACGCAGTATTTT. It specifies CASSRPTDTQYF.